This TCR beta chain comes out of a study of cytomegalovirus exposure and HLA in healthy donors. Study summary: T cells numbering about 180 million yielded 117 million unique TCR beta sequences in an earlier analysis.

Study-wide results and caveats: Most TCR sequences were rare, but some public TCRs occurred in many donors. Sequencing likely caused a cluster of highly shared sequence variants. A previous analysis found most TCR beta V segments productive roughly 87% or roughly 30% of the time.

PCR involved 60 Vbeta and 13 Jbeta primers. The assay was immunoSEQ multiplex PCR, and TCRdb's table has in-frame clones only and misses some. The table shows around 200,000 clones, with approximately 79% occurring only once. With respect to this clone: Its antigen is not identified.

The CDR3 totals 13 residues. V shed 4 bases and J shed 2 bases, with 8 bases lying between them. Per the germline V gene, CDR1 is MRHNA and CDR2 is SNTAGT. This sequence joins TRBV6-4 and TRBJ2-5; the D gene is possibly TRBD2 (5 bases). Sequences were obtained from PBMCs. This clonotype was sampled from a woman under 40 in good health and CMV-seropositive. The CDR3 region is CASSAGLQETQYF. The DNA of the CDR3 is TGTGCCAGCAGTGCTGGACTTCAAGAGACCCAGTACTTC.